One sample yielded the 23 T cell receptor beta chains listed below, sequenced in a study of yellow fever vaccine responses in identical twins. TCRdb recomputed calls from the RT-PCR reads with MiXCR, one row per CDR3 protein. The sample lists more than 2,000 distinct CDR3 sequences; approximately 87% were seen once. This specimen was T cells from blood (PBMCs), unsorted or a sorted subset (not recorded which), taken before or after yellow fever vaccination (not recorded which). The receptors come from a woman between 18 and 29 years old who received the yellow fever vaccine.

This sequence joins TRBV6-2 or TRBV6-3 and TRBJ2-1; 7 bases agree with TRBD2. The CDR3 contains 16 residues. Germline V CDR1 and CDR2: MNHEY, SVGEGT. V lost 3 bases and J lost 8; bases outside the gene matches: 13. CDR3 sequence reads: CASSYLMTSSGHEQFF. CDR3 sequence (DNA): TGTGCCAGCAGTTATCTCATGACTAGCTCGGGCCATGAGCAGTTCTTC.

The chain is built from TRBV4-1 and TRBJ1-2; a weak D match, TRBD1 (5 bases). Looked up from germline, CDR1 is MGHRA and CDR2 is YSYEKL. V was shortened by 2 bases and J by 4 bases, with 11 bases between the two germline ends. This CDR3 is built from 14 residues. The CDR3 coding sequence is TGCGCCAGCAGCCAAATGGAGGGGATCTATGGCTACACCTTC. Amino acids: CASSQMEGIYGYTF.

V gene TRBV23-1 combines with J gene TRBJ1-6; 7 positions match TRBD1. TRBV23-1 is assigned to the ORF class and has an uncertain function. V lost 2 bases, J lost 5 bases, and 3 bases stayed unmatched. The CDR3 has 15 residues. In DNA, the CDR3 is TGCGCCAGCAGTCAACCGGGACAGCATAATTCACCCCTCCACTTT. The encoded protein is CASSQPGQHNSPLHF.

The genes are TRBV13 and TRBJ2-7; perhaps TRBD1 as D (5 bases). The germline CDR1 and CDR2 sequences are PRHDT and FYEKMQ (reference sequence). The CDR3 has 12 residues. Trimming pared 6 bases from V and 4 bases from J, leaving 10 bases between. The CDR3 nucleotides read TGTGCCAGCAGACTTACAGGATACGAGCAGTACTTC. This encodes CASRLTGYEQYF. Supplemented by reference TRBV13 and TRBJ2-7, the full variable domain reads AAGVIQSPRHLIKEKRETATLKCYPIPRHDTVYWYQQGPGQDPQFLISFYEKMQSDKGSIPDRFSAQQFSDYHSELNMSSLELGDSALYFCASRLTGYEQYFGPGTRLTVT.

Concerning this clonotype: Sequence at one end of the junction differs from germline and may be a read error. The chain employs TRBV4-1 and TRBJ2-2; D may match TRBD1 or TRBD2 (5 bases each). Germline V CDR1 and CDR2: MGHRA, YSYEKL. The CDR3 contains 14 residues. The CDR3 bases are TGCGCCAGCAGCCAAGGGGGCGTTATCGGGGAGCTGCTTTTT. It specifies CASSQGGVIGELLF.

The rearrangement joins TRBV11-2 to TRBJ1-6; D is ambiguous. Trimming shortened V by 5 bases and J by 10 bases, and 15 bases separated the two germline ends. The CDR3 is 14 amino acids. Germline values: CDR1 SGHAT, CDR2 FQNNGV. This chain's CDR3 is CASSPLAARSPLHF. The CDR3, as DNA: TGTGCCAGCAGCCCACTGGCCGCAAGATCACCCCTCCACTTT. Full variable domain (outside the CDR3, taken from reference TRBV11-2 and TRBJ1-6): EAGVAQSPRYKIIEKRQSVAFWCNPISGHATLYWYQQILGQGPKLLIQFQNNGVVDDSQLPKDRFSAERLKGVDSTLKIQPAKLEDSAVYLCASSPLAARSPLHFGNGTRLTVT.

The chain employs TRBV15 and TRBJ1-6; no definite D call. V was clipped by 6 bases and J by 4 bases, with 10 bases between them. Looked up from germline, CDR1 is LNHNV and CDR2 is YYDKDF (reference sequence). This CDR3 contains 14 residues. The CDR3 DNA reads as TGTGCCACCAGTCGGACCAAGTATAATTCACCCCTCCACTTT. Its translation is CATSRTKYNSPLHF. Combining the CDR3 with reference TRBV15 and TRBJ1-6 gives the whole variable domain DAMVIQNPRYQVTQFGKPVTLSCSQTLNHNVMYWYQQKSSQAPKLLFHYYDKDFNNEADTPDNFQSRRPNTSFCFLDIRSPGLGDTAMYLCATSRTKYNSPLHFGNGTRLTVT.

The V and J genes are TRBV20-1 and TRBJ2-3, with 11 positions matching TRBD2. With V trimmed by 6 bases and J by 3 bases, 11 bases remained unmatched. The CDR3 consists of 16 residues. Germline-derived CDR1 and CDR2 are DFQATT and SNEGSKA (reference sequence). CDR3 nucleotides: TGCAGTGCGGTTGGGCTAGCGGGAGGTCTGACAGATACGCAGTATTTT. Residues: CSAVGLAGGLTDTQYF.

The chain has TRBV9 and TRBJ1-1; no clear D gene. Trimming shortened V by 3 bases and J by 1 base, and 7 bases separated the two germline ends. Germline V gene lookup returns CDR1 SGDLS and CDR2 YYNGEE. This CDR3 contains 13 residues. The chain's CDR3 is CASSGHWNTEAFF. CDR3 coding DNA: TGTGCCAGCAGCGGACACTGGAACACTGAAGCTTTCTTT.

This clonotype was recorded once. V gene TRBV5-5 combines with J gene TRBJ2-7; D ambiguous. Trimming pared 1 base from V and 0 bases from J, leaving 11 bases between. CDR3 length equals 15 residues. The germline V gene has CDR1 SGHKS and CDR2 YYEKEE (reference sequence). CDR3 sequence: CASSLRWSDSYEQYF. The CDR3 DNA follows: TGTGCCAGCAGCTTGAGATGGTCAGACTCCTACGAGCAGTACTTC.

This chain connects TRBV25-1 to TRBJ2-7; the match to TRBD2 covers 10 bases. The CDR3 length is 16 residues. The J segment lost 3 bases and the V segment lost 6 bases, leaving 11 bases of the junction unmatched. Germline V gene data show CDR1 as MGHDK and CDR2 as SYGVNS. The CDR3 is CASRETSGRASYEQYF. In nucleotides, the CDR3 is TGTGCCAGCAGGGAGACGAGCGGGAGGGCCAGCTACGAGCAGTACTTC.

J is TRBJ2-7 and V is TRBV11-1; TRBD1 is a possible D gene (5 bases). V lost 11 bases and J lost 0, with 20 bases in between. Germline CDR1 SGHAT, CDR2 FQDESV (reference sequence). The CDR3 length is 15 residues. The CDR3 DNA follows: TGTGCCGGCTCTCAGGGCCAGAGATCCTCCTACGAGCAGTACTTC. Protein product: CAGSQGQRSSYEQYF.

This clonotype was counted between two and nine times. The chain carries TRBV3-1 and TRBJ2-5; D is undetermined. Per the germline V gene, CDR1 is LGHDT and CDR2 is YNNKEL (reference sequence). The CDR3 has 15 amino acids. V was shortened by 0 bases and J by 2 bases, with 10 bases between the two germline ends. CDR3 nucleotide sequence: TGTGCCAGCAGCCAAGATGGCGAGACTCAAGAGACCCAGTACTTC. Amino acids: CASSQDGETQETQYF.

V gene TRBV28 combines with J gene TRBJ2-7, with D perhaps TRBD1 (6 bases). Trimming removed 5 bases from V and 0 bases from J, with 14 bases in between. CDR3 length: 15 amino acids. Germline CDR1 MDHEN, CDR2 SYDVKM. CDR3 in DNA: TGTGCCAGCAGTACGAGACAGGAGATCTCCTACGAGCAGTACTTC. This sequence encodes CASSTRQEISYEQYF.

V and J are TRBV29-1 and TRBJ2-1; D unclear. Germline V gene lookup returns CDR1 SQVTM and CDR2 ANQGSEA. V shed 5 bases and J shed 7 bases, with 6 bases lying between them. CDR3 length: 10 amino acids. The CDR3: CSVRVNEQFF. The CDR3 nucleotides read TGCAGCGTTAGGGTGAATGAGCAGTTCTTC.

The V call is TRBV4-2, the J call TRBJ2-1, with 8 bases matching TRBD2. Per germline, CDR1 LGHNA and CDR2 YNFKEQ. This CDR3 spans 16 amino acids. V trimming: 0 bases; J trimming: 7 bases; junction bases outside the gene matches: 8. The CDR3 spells CASSQDYAGGLNEQFF. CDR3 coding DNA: TGTGCCAGCAGCCAAGATTACGCGGGAGGCCTTAATGAGCAGTTCTTC.

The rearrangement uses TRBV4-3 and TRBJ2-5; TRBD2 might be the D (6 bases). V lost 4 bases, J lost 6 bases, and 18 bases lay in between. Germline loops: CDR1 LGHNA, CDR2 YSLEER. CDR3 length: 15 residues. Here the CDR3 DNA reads TGCGCCAGCAGCCCAGGGTTGGCTAGCGAGAAGACCCAGTACTTC. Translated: CASSPGLASEKTQYF.

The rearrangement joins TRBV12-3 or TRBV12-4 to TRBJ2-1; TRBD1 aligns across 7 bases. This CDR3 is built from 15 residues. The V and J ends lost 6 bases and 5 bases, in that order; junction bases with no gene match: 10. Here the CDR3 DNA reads TGTGCCAGCAGCGCCCCCCGGACAGGACACAATGAGCAGTTCTTC. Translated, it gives CASSAPRTGHNEQFF.

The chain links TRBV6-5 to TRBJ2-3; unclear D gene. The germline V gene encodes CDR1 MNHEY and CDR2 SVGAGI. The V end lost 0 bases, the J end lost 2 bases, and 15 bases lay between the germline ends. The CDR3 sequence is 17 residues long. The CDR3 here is CASSYSNSLVATDTQYF. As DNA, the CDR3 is TGTGCCAGCAGTTACTCGAACAGTCTCGTGGCCACAGATACGCAGTATTTT.

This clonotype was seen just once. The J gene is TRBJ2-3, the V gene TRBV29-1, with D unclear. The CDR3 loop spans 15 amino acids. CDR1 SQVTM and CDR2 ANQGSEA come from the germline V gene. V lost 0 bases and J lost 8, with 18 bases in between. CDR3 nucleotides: TGCAGCGTTGAAGATAGATCCCCCGCCTTAGGTACGCAGTATTTT. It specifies CSVEDRSPALGTQYF.

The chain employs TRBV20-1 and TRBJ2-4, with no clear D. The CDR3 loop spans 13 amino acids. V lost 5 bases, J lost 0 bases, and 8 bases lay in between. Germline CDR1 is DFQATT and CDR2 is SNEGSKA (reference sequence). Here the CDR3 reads CSARPVAKNIQYF. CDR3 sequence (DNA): TGCAGTGCTCGTCCGGTAGCCAAAAACATTCAGTACTTC.

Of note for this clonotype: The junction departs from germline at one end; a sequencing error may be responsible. The CDR3 bases are TGTGCCAGCAGCGAAGCTTGGGACACCATATATTTT. Translated, it gives CASSEAWDTIYF. V gene TRBV6-1 combines with J gene TRBJ1-3; D uncertain. The length of the CDR3 is 12 residues. Germline values: CDR1 MNHNS, CDR2 SASEGT.

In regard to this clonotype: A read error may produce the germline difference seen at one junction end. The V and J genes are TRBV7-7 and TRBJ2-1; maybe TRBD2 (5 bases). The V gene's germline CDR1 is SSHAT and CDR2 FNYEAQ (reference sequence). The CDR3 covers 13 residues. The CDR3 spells CASSSRLHNEQFF. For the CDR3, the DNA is TGTGCTAGCAGCTCGAGACTACACAATGAGCAGTTCTTC.